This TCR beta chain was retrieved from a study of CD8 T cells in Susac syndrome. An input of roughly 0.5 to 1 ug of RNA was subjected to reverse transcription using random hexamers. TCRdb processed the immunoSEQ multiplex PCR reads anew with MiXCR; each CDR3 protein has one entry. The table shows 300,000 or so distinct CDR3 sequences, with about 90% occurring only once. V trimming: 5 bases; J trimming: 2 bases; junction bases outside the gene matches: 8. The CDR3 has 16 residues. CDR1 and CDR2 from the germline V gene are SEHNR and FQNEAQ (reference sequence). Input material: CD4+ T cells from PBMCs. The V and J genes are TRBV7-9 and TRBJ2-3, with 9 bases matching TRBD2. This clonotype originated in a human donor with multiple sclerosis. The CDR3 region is CASSPPGGRATDTQYF. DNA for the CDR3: TGTGCCAGCAGCCCCCCCGGCGGGAGGGCCACAGATACGCAGTATTTT.